Shown below are 26 T cell receptor beta chains from a single sample sequenced in a study of blood T cell repertoires in COVID-19. TCRdb's copy holds only in-frame clones and misses some; the assay was immunoSEQ multiplex PCR. The data contain 150,000 to 200,000 clones, more than 80% of them seen just once; the ten biggest clones take up over 7%. Sequenced input: PBMCs or T cells enriched from blood (not recorded which). Every receptor here comes from a woman aged 18-29 years who had recovered from COVID-19.

The count of this clone is one. Different DNA sequences within this sample yield the same CDR3. V usage is TRBV20-1 and J usage is TRBJ1-1, with D maybe TRBD1 (6 bases). Germline V gives CDR1 DFQATT, CDR2 SNEGSKA (reference sequence). Between the trimmed V and J ends, which lost 5 bases and 7 bases, there was a span of 11 bases. The CDR3 spans 11 residues. Here the CDR3 reads CSAPRGSEAFF. CDR3 in DNA: TGCAGTGCTCCGAGGGGGAGTGAAGCTTTCTTT.

CDR3 amino acids: CASSCPSPCRESNLLPDEQYF. The CDR3, as DNA: TGTGCCAGCAGTTGCCCCTCGCCCTGCAGGGAATCCAACCTATTGCCCGACGAGCAGTACTTC. V usage is TRBV27 and J usage is TRBJ2-7; a weak D match, TRBD1 (5 bases). The V end lost 4 bases, the J end lost 5 bases, and 36 bases lay between the germline ends. Per the germline V gene, CDR1 is MNHEY and CDR2 is SMNVEV (reference sequence). The CDR3 totals 21 residues.

V gene TRBV5-4 combines with J gene TRBJ2-1; D unclear. Germline loops: CDR1 SGHNT, CDR2 YYREEE (reference sequence). The CDR3 has 14 amino acids. The germline V and J ends were trimmed by 3 bases and 0 bases, with 7 bases remaining between them. CDR3 sequence reads: CASSYPGSYNEQFF. The CDR3 DNA sequence: TGTGCCAGCAGCTACCCAGGCTCCTACAATGAGCAGTTCTTC. The whole variable domain, filled in from reference TRBV5-4 and TRBJ2-1, reads ETGVTQSPTHLIKTRGQQVTLRCSSQSGHNTVSWYQQALGQGPQFIFQYYREEENGRGNFPPRFSGLQFPNYSSELNVNALELDDSALYLCASSYPGSYNEQFFGPGTRLTVL.

The J gene is TRBJ2-5, the V gene TRBV9; D possibly corresponds to TRBD2 (6 bases). V dropped 6 bases and J dropped 5 bases, with 17 bases sitting between them. This CDR3 spans 14 amino acids. The germline V gene encodes CDR1 SGDLS and CDR2 YYNGEE. This chain's CDR3 is CASNWLGGRETQYF. DNA of the CDR3: TGTGCCAGCAACTGGCTGGGGGGAAGGGAGACCCAGTACTTC. Full variable domain (rest looked up from reference TRBV9 and TRBJ2-5): DSGVTQTPKHLITATGQRVTLRCSPRSGDLSVYWYQQSLDQGLQFLIQYYNGEERAKGNILERFSAQQFPDLHSELNLSSLELGDSALYFCASNWLGGRETQYFGPGTRLLVL.

The V gene is TRBV24-1, the J gene TRBJ1-5, with D possibly TRBD1 on 6 matching bases. There are 15 residues in the CDR3. V was clipped by 3 bases and J by 3 bases, with 11 bases between them. The germline gives CDR1 KGHDR, CDR2 SFDVKD. CDR3 sequence: CATSDGGGVNQPQHF. The CDR3 DNA reads as TGTGCCACCAGTGATGGAGGGGGGGTCAATCAGCCCCAGCATTTT.

This chain joins TRBV5-1 and TRBJ2-5; D may be TRBD1 (7 bases). From germline, CDR1 is SGHRS and CDR2 YFSETQ. The CDR3 has 14 residues. V lost 2 bases and J lost 7, with 15 bases in between. CDR3 protein: CASSFDREVGTQYF. The CDR3 DNA sequence: TGCGCCAGCAGCTTCGACAGGGAGGTGGGGACCCAGTACTTC.

V and J are TRBV6-5 and TRBJ1-6, with 7 bases matching TRBD1. The CDR3 is 16 residues long. V lost 2 bases and J lost 8; bases outside the gene matches: 9. The germline CDR1 and CDR2 sequences are MNHEY and SVGAGI. CDR3 DNA sequence: TGTGCCAGCAGTTACCGGGGTGGGGACAGCTATTCACCCCTCCACTTT. Translation gives CASSYRGGDSYSPLHF.

The V gene is TRBV6-6, the J gene TRBJ2-1; 12 bases align to TRBD2. This CDR3 spans 18 amino acids. Per the germline V gene, CDR1 is MNHNY and CDR2 is SVGAGI (reference sequence). J lost 1 base, V lost 5 bases, and 9 bases had no gene match. The DNA for the CDR3 is TGTGCCAGCAGTCCCGGGACTAGCGGGTCAACTTCCTACAATGAGCAGTTCTTC. It codes for CASSPGTSGSTSYNEQFF.

This clone appeared a few times. This chain uses TRBV6-1 with TRBJ1-2; 8 positions match TRBD1. V lost 1 base to trimming and J lost 7 bases; unmatched junction nucleotides: 11. The CDR3 consists of 16 residues. Germline CDR1 is MNHNS and CDR2 is SASEGT. The CDR3 DNA follows: TGTGCCAGCAGTGAAGAGGAGGGGCAGGGGGCAGGTGGCTACACCTTC. It specifies CASSEEEGQGAGGYTF.

The V and J genes are TRBV7-9 and TRBJ1-1; D perhaps matches TRBD1 (5 bases). The germline V gene encodes CDR1 SEHNR and CDR2 FQNEAQ (reference sequence). The CDR3 totals 14 residues. The V gene lost 2 bases and the J gene lost 5 bases, with 12 bases spanning the gap. CDR3 bases: TGTGCCAGCAGCTTAAAGGGGCGTGGGACTGAAGCTTTCTTT. This gives the protein CASSLKGRGTEAFF.

The chain combines TRBV7-8 with TRBJ2-1; TRBD2 matches 7 bases. The CDR3 is 14 residues long. Germline V CDR1 and CDR2: SGHVS, FQNEAQ. V lost 5 bases, J lost 7 bases, and 8 bases stayed unmatched. CDR3 sequence reads: CASSPGGSRNEQFF. The DNA of the CDR3 is TGTGCCAGCAGCCCCGGGGGGAGTAGGAATGAGCAGTTCTTC.

The gene calls are TRBV5-1 and TRBJ2-5; 9 nucleotides line up with TRBD1. V was pared by 3 bases and J by 0 bases, with 6 bases of the junction left unmatched. The germline CDR1 and CDR2 sequences are SGHRS and YFSETQ. This CDR3 contains 16 residues. DNA for the CDR3: TGCGCCAGCAGCTCCCGGGACAGGGAAGACCAAGAGACCCAGTACTTC. This encodes CASSSRDREDQETQYF. Supplemented by reference TRBV5-1 and TRBJ2-5, the full variable domain reads KAGVTQTPRYLIKTRGQQVTLSCSPISGHRSVSWYQQTPGQGLQFLFEYFSETQRNKGNFPGRFSGRQFSNSRSEMNVSTLELGDSALYLCASSSRDREDQETQYFGPGTRLLVL.

This rearrangement joins TRBV28 to TRBJ1-4; 7 bases line up with TRBD1. J lost 4 bases, V lost 6 bases, and 8 bases had no gene match. The germline CDR1 and CDR2 sequences are MDHEN and SYDVKM. The CDR3 loop spans 15 amino acids. CDR3 in DNA: TGTGCCAGCAGACCAACAGGGGCTTATAATGAAAAACTGTTTTTT. Translated, it gives CASRPTGAYNEKLFF.

The chain is built from TRBV27 and TRBJ1-2; 10 bases map to TRBD1. CDR1 is MNHEY and CDR2 is SMNVEV in the germline V gene (reference sequence). The CDR3 has 15 residues. Trimming cost V 0 bases and J 8 bases; bases outside gene matches: 6. For the CDR3, the DNA is TGTGCCAGCAGTTTATCGCGGACAGGGGGAAGGGGCTACACCTTC. Its protein product is CASSLSRTGGRGYTF.

The V and J genes are TRBV6-4 and TRBJ2-2; D not certain. Germline values: CDR1 MRHNA, CDR2 SNTAGT. This CDR3 contains 11 residues. The V gene lost 6 bases and the J gene lost 10 bases, with 9 bases spanning the gap. The CDR3 DNA reads as TGTGCCAGCAGGAGACTGACGGAGCTGTTTTTT. This encodes CASRRLTELFF.

This clone was detected only once. The CDR3 region is CASSQVRTDYEQYF. The CDR3 DNA reads as TGCGCCAGCAGCCAAGTCCGGACAGACTACGAGCAGTACTTC. The rearrangement links TRBV4-1 to TRBJ2-7; tentatively, D is TRBD1 (6 bases). Germline CDR1 reads MGHRA; CDR2 reads YSYEKL. V lost 1 base and J 3 bases, leaving 10 bases between the germline ends. The CDR3 loop spans 14 amino acids.

This chain joins TRBV6-1 and TRBJ2-4, with TRBD2 matching 7 bases. V dropped 2 bases and J dropped 3; count of bases not matched to a gene: 4. CDR1 MNHNS and CDR2 SASEGT come from the germline V gene. The length of the CDR3 is 15 residues. The CDR3 DNA sequence: TGTGCCAGCAGTGAATATTGGGGGGGCAAAAACATTCAGTACTTC. Translation gives CASSEYWGGKNIQYF.

V and J are TRBV18 and TRBJ1-3; 7 bases are shared with TRBD1. The CDR3 has 16 residues. The V segment lost 3 bases and the J segment 2 bases; nucleotides outside the gene matches: 7. Per germline, CDR1 KGHSH and CDR2 LQKENI. The CDR3 sequence is CASSPITGDPGNTIYF. For the CDR3, the DNA is TGTGCCAGCTCACCGATAACAGGGGACCCTGGAAACACCATATATTTT.

The CDR3 spells CASSATGQLYEQYF. CDR3 bases: TGTGCCAGCAGCGCAACAGGACAGCTTTACGAGCAGTACTTC. This sequence joins TRBV9 and TRBJ2-7; D is perhaps TRBD1 (6 bases). The germline CDR1 and CDR2 sequences are SGDLS and YYNGEE. CDR3 length: 14 residues. Between the trimmed V and J ends, which lost 3 bases and 4 bases, there was a span of 14 bases.

The rearrangement links TRBV2 to TRBJ1-1, with 7 bases identical to TRBD1. V lost 5 bases, J lost 2 bases, and 11 bases stayed unmatched. Germline loops: CDR1 SNHLY, CDR2 FYNNEI. The CDR3 extends over 16 amino acids. Here the CDR3 reads CASSLTGQALNTEAFF. The CDR3 region has the DNA TGTGCCAGCAGTCTCACCGGACAGGCCCTTAACACTGAAGCTTTCTTT.

CDR3 protein: CSVEKWGGYNEQFF. CDR3 DNA: TGCAGCGTTGAAAAGTGGGGGGGGTACAATGAGCAGTTCTTC. The V call is TRBV29-1, the J call TRBJ2-1; 7 bases are shared with TRBD2. The V segment lost 2 bases and the J segment 4 bases; nucleotides outside the gene matches: 5. The length of the CDR3 is 14 residues. Germline lookup yields CDR1 SQVTM and CDR2 ANQGSEA.

The rearrangement links TRBV6-5 to TRBJ1-5, with 12 bases aligning to TRBD1. Germline CDR1 MNHEY, CDR2 SVGAGI. V lost 6 bases and J lost 5; bases outside the gene matches: 5. The CDR3 runs to 15 residues. CDR3 amino acids: CASRGDRGPYQPQHF. CDR3 sequence (DNA): TGTGCCAGCAGGGGGGACAGGGGGCCTTATCAGCCCCAGCATTTT.

This rearrangement joins TRBV3-1 (or the pseudogene TRBV3-2) to TRBJ1-1, with D hard to call. The CDR3 is 15 residues long. Germline V gene data show CDR1 as LGHDT and CDR2 as YNNKEL (reference sequence). Trimming took off 0 bases at V and 1 base at J, with 9 bases between the two ends. CDR3 sequence: CASSQETSGNTEAFF. CDR3 coding DNA: TGTGCCAGCAGCCAAGAGACATCAGGGAACACTGAAGCTTTCTTT.

In this sample, this clone turned up a few times. This chain links TRBV3-1 (or the pseudogene TRBV3-2) with TRBJ1-2; D is unresolved. The V and J ends lost 1 base and 2 bases respectively, with 11 bases between them. CDR1 and CDR2 (germline): LGHDT, YNNKEL (reference sequence). This CDR3 spans 15 amino acids. CDR3 region: CASSQVNGKNYGYTF. In DNA, the CDR3 is TGTGCCAGCAGCCAAGTCAACGGGAAAAACTATGGCTACACCTTC.

The V and J genes are TRBV9 and TRBJ2-2; possibly TRBD1 for D (6 bases). CDR3 size: 14 residues. The V end was cut by 4 bases, the J end by 3 bases, with 10 bases between. From germline, CDR1 is SGDLS and CDR2 YYNGEE. In DNA form, the CDR3 reads TGTGCCAGCAGCCCAACAGGGTACACCGGGGAGCTGTTTTTT. Translation gives CASSPTGYTGELFF.

The V and J genes are TRBV5-1 and TRBJ2-6; a possible D gene is TRBD1 (5 bases). Germline V CDR1 and CDR2: SGHRS, YFSETQ. This CDR3 is 16 amino acids long. V was shortened by 0 bases and J by 0 bases, with 7 bases between the two germline ends. The CDR3 sequence: CASSLEGFSGANVLTF. DNA of the CDR3: TGCGCCAGCAGCTTGGAGGGGTTCTCTGGGGCCAACGTCCTGACTTTC.